This T cell receptor beta chain was profiled in a study of cytomegalovirus exposure and HLA in healthy donors. Across the whole study: A preliminary data release comprised about 85 million unique TCRs obtained from HLA-typed donors.

This PCR relied on a set of 60 Vbeta primers and 13 Jbeta primers. Clones were sequenced by immunoSEQ multiplex PCR, and TCRdb holds only the in-frame ones, with some missing. Of more than 200,000 clones in the sample, roughly 79% are singletons; the top ten hold 1.8%. This CDR3 spans 15 amino acids. Germline assignment: CDR1 SGHNT and CDR2 YYREEE (reference sequence). Trimming removed 4 bases from V and 0 bases from J, with 10 bases in between. This chain uses TRBV5-4 with TRBJ2-2, with D possibly TRBD2 on 5 matching bases. The specimen was PBMCs. The TCR was taken from a male donor in good health and CMV-seronegative. The CDR3 protein is CASSPSTANTGELFF. CDR3 bases: TGTGCCAGCAGCCCTAGCACCGCGAACACCGGGGAGCTGTTTTTT.